The 3 T cell receptor beta chains below all came from one sample that was sequenced in a study of blood T cell repertoires in COVID-19. The data were produced by immunoSEQ multiplex PCR, yet TCRdb's version contains in-frame clones alone and is incomplete. The table lists about 80,000 clones, more than 60% of them singletons, with about a sixth in the top ten. The sample consisted of peripheral blood. The source is a human donor in a cohort sampled during active COVID-19.

The J gene is TRBJ2-7, the V gene TRBV2, with 8 bases identical to TRBD1. The length of the CDR3 is 15 residues. Unmatched junction bases numbered 11, after V lost 3 bases and J lost 7 bases. Germline CDR1 is SNHLY and CDR2 is FYNNEI. CDR3 DNA: TGTGCCAGCAGTGACCCCGGACAGGGAAGGGGGGAGCAGTACTTC. It is translated as CASSDPGQGRGEQYF.

V gene TRBV4-3 combines with J gene TRBJ2-7; TRBD1 matches 8 bases. CDR3 length: 16 amino acids. Germline trimming cut 0 bases from V and 0 bases from J; bases unmatched to any gene: 4. Germline V gives CDR1 LGHNA, CDR2 YSLEER. The CDR3 DNA sequence: TGCGCCAGCAGCCAAGAGGTCCAGGGGGCCTCCTACGAGCAGTACGTC. Amino acids: CASSQEVQGASYEQYV.

This chain uses TRBV24-1 with TRBJ2-2, with a tentative D call TRBD1 (5 bases). The V gene's germline CDR1 is KGHDR and CDR2 SFDVKD. V lost 3 bases, J lost 8 bases, and 15 bases lay in between. The CDR3 length is 15 residues. The CDR3 loop reads CATSDQGAYGGELFF. CDR3 sequence (DNA): TGTGCCACCAGTGATCAAGGGGCCTATGGAGGGGAGCTGTTTTTT.